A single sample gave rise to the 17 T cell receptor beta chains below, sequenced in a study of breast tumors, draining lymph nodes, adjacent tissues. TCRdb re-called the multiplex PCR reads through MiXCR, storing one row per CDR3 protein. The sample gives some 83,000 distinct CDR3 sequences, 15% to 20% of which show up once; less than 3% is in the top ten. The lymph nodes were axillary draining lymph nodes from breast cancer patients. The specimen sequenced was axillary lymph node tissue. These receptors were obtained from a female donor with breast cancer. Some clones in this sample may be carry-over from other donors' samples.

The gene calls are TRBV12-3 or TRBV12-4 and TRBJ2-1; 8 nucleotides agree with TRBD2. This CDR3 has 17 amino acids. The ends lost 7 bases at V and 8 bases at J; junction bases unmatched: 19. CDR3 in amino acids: CASTLGLALPGDDEQFF. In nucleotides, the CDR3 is TGTGCCAGCACCCTAGGACTAGCCCTCCCGGGGGACGATGAGCAGTTCTTC.

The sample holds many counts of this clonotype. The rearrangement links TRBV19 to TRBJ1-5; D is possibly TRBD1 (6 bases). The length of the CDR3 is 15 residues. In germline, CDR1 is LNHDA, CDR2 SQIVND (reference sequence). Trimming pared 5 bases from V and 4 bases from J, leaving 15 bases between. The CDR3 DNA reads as TGTGCCAGTAGTGAGGTCAGGGGAGGAAATCAGCCCCAGCATTTT. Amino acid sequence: CASSEVRGGNQPQHF.

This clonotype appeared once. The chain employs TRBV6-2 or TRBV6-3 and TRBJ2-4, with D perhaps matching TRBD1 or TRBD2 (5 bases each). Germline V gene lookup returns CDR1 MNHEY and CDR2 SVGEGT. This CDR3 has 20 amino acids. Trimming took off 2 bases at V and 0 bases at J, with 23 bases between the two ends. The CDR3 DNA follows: TGTGCCAGCAGTTACCCTCGCAGTGAATGGGACCTTCTAGCCAAAAACATTCAGTACTTC. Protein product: CASSYPRSEWDLLAKNIQYF.

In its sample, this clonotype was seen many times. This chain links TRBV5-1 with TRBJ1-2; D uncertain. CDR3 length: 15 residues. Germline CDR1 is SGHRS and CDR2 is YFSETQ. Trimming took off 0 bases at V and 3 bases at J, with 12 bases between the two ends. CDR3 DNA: TGCGCCAGCAGCTTGGGGACCTCTATGTACTATGGCTACACCTTC. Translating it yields CASSLGTSMYYGYTF.

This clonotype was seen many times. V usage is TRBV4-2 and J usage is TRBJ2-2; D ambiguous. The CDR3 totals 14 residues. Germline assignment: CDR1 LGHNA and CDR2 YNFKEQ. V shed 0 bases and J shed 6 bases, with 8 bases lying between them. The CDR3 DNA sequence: TGTGCCAGCAGCCAAGATGGGTGGTCCGGGGAGCTGTTTTTT. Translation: CASSQDGWSGELFF.

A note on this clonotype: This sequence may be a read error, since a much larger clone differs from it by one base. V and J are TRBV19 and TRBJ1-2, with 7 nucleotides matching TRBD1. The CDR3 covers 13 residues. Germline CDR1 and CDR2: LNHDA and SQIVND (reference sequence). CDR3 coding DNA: TGTGCCAGTAGGTCGACAGGGCCTATTGGCCACACCTTC. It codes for CASRSTGPIGHTF.

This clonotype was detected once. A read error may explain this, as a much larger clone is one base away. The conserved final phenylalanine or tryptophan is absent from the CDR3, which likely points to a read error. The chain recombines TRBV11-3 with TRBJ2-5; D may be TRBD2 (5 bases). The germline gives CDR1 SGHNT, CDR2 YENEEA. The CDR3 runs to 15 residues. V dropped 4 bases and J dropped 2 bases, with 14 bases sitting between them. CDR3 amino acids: CASSSRSSGQETQYL. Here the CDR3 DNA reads TGTGCCAGCAGCTCCCGGTCGTCGGGACAAGAGACCCAGTACCTC.

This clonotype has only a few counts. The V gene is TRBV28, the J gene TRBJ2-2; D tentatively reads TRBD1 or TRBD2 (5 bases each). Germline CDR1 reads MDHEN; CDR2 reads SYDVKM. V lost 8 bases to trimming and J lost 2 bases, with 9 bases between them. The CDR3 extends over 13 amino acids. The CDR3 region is CASRDGNTGELFF. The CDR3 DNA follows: TGTGCCAGCCGGGACGGTAACACCGGGGAGCTGTTTTTT.

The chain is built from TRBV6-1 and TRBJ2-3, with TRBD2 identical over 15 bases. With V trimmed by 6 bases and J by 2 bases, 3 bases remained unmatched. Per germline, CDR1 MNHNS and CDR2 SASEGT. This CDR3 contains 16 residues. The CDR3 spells CASSWTSGRATDTQYF. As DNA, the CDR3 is TGTGCCAGCAGCTGGACTAGCGGGAGGGCCACAGATACGCAGTATTTT.

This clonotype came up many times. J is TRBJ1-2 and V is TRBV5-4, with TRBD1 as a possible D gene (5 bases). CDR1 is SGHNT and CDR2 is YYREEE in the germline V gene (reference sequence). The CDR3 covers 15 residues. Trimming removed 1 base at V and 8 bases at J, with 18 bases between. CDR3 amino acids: CASSLTLTETGGYTF. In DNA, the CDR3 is TGTGCCAGCAGCTTGACCCTGACAGAAACAGGCGGCTACACCTTC.

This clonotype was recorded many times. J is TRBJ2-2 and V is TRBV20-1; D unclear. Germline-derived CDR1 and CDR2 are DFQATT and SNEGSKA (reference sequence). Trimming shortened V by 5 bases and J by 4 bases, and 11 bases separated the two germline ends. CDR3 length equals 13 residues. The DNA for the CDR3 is TGCAGTGCTCAACTTACCCTCACCGGGGAGCTGTTTTTT. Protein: CSAQLTLTGELFF.

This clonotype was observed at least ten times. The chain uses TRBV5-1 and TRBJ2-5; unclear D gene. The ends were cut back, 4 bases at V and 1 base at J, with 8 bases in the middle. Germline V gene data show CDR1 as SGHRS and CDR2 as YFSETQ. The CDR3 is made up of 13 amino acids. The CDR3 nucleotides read TGCGCCAGCAGCAACCCGCCCCAAGAGACCCAGTACTTC. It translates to CASSNPPQETQYF.

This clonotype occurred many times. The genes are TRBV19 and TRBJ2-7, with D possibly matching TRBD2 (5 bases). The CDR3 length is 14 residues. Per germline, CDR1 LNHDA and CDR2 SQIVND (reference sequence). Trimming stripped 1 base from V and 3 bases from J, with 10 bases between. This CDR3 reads CASSIAGRGYEQYF. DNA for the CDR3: TGTGCCAGTAGTATAGCGGGGAGAGGCTACGAGCAGTACTTC.

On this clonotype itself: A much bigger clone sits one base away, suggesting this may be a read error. The DNA for the CDR3 is TGCGCCAGCAGCTCAGGGTTTCCAGAGGCCCAGTACTTC. Translation gives CASSSGFPEAQYF. The rearrangement uses TRBV5-1 and TRBJ2-5; possible D gene TRBD1, 5 bases. This CDR3 is 13 amino acids long. CDR1 is SGHRS, CDR2 YFSETQ, per germline. The full variable domain, in which reference TRBV5-1 and TRBJ2-5 provide the parts outside the CDR3, is KAGVTQTPRYLIKTRGQQVTLSCSPISGHRSVSWYQQTPGQGLQFLFEYFSETQRNKGNFPGRFSGRQFSNSRSEMNVSTLELGDSALYLCASSSGFPEAQYFGPGTRLLVL.

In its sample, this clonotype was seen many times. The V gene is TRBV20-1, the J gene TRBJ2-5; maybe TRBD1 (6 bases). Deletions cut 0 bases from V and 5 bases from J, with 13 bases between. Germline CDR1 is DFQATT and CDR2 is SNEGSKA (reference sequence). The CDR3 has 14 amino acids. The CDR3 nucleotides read TGCAGTGCTAGAGATCGTTTAACAGGGGAGACCCAGTACTTC. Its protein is CSARDRLTGETQYF.

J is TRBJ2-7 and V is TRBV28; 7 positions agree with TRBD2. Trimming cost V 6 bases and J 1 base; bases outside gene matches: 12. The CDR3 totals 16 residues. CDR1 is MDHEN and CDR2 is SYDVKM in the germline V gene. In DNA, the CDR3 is TGTGCCAGCAGATCTAGCGGAATCGGTCGTTCCTACGAGCAGTACTTC. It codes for CASRSSGIGRSYEQYF.

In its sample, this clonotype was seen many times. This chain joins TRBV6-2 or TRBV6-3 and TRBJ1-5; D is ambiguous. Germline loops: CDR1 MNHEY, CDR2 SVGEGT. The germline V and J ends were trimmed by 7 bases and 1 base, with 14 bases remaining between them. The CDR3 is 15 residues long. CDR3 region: CASILTGGSNQPQHF. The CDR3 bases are TGTGCCAGCATTTTAACCGGCGGGAGCAATCAGCCCCAGCATTTT.